The 10 T cell receptor beta chains in this list originate from one sample, sequenced in a study of T cells after yellow fever vaccination. TCRdb redid the calling of the 5' RACE reads with MiXCR, one entry per CDR3 protein. The sample includes a few hundred thousand distinct CDR3 sequences, 8% to 10% of them seen just once. The sequences come from PBMCs, collected on the day of the first yellow fever vaccination. The receptor set was obtained from a man younger than 35 who received the YFV17D yellow fever vaccine.

This chain uses TRBV19 with TRBJ1-5; D is uncertain. CDR1 and CDR2 from the germline V gene are LNHDA and SQIVND (reference sequence). V was pared by 0 bases and J by 7 bases, with 4 bases between. The CDR3 is 12 amino acids. The CDR3 is CASSIEGQPQHF. The CDR3 DNA sequence: TGTGCCAGTAGTATAGAAGGGCAGCCCCAGCATTTT. The variable domain in full, with the rest retrieved from reference TRBV19 and TRBJ1-5, is DGGITQSPKYLFRKEGQNVTLSCEQNLNHDAMYWYRQDPGQGLRLIYYSQIVNDFQKGDIAEGYSVSREKKESFPLTVTSAQKNPTAFYLCASSIEGQPQHFGDGTRLSIL.

This clonotype was detected ten times or more. This chain uses TRBV20-1 with TRBJ2-7; possibly TRBD1 for D (5 bases). This CDR3 comprises 14 residues. The germline V gene has CDR1 DFQATT and CDR2 SNEGSKA (reference sequence). V dropped 1 base and J dropped 0 bases, with 10 bases sitting between them. The CDR3 nucleotides read TGCAGTGCTAGAGGTGGAGACAGCTCCTACGAGCAGTACGTC. This sequence encodes CSARGGDSSYEQYV.

A word on this clonotype: Because the CDR3 is missing its conserved closing phenylalanine or tryptophan, this is likely a read error. The CDR3 reads CASKAGVTDTQYS. CDR3 sequence (DNA): TGTGCTTCGAAAGCGGGGGTCACAGATACGCAGTATTCT. The chain couples TRBV7-8 to TRBJ2-3, with 8 bases identical to TRBD2. The germline gives CDR1 SGHVS, CDR2 FQNEAQ. There are 13 residues in the CDR3.

This clonotype was observed a handful of times. The chain has TRBV28 and TRBJ1-5; tentatively, D is TRBD1 (6 bases). With 5 bases removed from V and 8 bases from J, the gap between germline ends came to 10 bases. CDR3 length: 12 amino acids. CDR1 is MDHEN and CDR2 is SYDVKM in the germline V gene. DNA of the CDR3: TGTGCCAGCAGTCCCACAGGGAAGCCCCAGCATTTT. This gives the protein CASSPTGKPQHF.

This clonotype was seen repeatedly, ten times or more. The gene calls are TRBV24-1 and TRBJ2-2; 8 positions match TRBD1. The CDR3 contains 17 residues. The germline V gene has CDR1 KGHDR and CDR2 SFDVKD. The trim removed 3 bases at V and 6 bases at J, leaving 11 bases unmatched. Here the CDR3 reads CATSDPYGQGLAGELFF. The CDR3 DNA sequence: TGTGCCACCAGTGATCCTTATGGACAGGGTTTAGCCGGGGAGCTGTTTTTT.

The chain has TRBV29-1 and TRBJ2-3; D uncertain. The germline V and J ends were trimmed by 6 bases and 0 bases, with 7 bases remaining between them. Germline CDR1 is SQVTM and CDR2 is ANQGSEA. This CDR3 has 12 amino acids. CDR3 residues: CSVVSSTDTQYF. The CDR3 region has the DNA TGCAGCGTCGTCTCAAGCACAGATACGCAGTATTTT.

This clonotype was recorded a few times. The chain uses TRBV23-1 and TRBJ2-7; D ambiguous. TRBV23-1 is an ORF; its function is uncertain. The V gene lost 6 bases and the J gene lost 0 bases, with 12 bases spanning the gap. The CDR3 loop spans 14 amino acids. This CDR3 is CASRRYNRSYEQYV. Here the CDR3 DNA reads TGCGCCAGCAGACGCTATAACCGCTCCTACGAGCAGTACGTC.

There are a few counts of this clonotype. The chain uses TRBV4-1 and TRBJ2-7; D is undetermined. Germline CDR1 is MGHRA and CDR2 is YSYEKL. V lost 0 bases and J 6 bases, leaving 6 bases between the germline ends. This CDR3 has 12 amino acids. The CDR3 DNA is TGCGCCAGCAGCCAAGATAGTCTCGAGCAGTACTTC. It is translated as CASSQDSLEQYF.

The CDR3 here is CASSYSRDTDTQYF. The CDR3, as DNA: TGTGCCAGCAGTTACTCCCGGGACACAGATACGCAGTATTTT. The chain joins TRBV6-5 to TRBJ2-3, with D perhaps TRBD2 (5 bases). CDR3 length: 14 amino acids. Trimming left V 0 bases short and J 2 bases short, with 6 bases between. Germline CDR1 reads MNHEY; CDR2 reads SVGAGI.

The chain combines TRBV7-8 with TRBJ2-7, with 11 bases that match TRBD1. This CDR3 comprises 15 residues. Germline values: CDR1 SGHVS, CDR2 FQNEAQ. V shed 5 bases, J shed 5 bases, and the junction held 8 bases outside the gene matches. The DNA of the CDR3 is TGTGCCAGCAGCAAAGGGACAGGGGGGGTCGACGAGCAGTACTTC. Amino acids: CASSKGTGGVDEQYF.